The 9 T cell receptor beta chains presented below share a single source sample, sequenced in a study of T cell responses to AZD1222 COVID-19 vaccine. Clones were read by immunoSEQ multiplex PCR, and TCRdb kept only the in-frame ones, dropping some. The data hold fewer than 150,000 clones, with approximately 90% observed a single time. Sequencing was performed on peripheral blood, taken on day 0 of AZD1222 vaccination. These receptors were obtained from an adult in good health.

This chain links TRBV7-6 with TRBJ2-1, with 9 bases aligning to TRBD2. Unmatched junction bases numbered 4, after V lost 1 base and J lost 3 bases. The CDR3 extends over 16 amino acids. From germline, CDR1 is SGHVS and CDR2 FNYEAQ. CDR3: CASSLGAGGLYNEQFF. In DNA form, the CDR3 reads TGTGCCAGCAGCTTAGGGGCGGGAGGGCTCTACAATGAGCAGTTCTTC.

This chain uses TRBV5-8 with TRBJ2-1; 13 bases map to TRBD2. J was trimmed by 4 bases and V by 4 bases; bases with no gene match: 8. The CDR3 has 17 amino acids. Germline values: CDR1 SGHTS, CDR2 YDEGEE. CDR3 protein: CASSRGTSGTKYNEQFF. In DNA form, the CDR3 reads TGTGCCAGCAGCCGAGGGACTAGCGGGACGAAGTACAATGAGCAGTTCTTC.

This chain connects TRBV2 to TRBJ2-7; D is perhaps TRBD1 or TRBD2 (5 bases each). The CDR3 has 15 amino acids. Germline lookup yields CDR1 SNHLY and CDR2 FYNNEI. V gave up 4 bases and J gave up 6 bases, with 19 bases separating them. In nucleotides, the CDR3 is TGTGCCAGCAGTGTCCGGGACCCCCTTATGGGCGAGCAGTACTTC. This sequence encodes CASSVRDPLMGEQYF.

This chain links TRBV7-2 with TRBJ2-1; D might be TRBD1 or TRBD2, each matching 6 bases. Trimming pared 2 bases from V and 10 bases from J, leaving 18 bases between. This CDR3 comprises 15 residues. The germline gives CDR1 SGHTA, CDR2 FQGNSA. The CDR3 is CASSLNRARGTEQFF. In nucleotides, the CDR3 is TGTGCCAGCAGCTTAAACAGGGCTCGCGGGACCGAGCAGTTCTTC.

The chain employs TRBV7-3 and TRBJ2-4; 9 nucleotides line up with TRBD2. The germline CDR1 and CDR2 sequences are SGHTA and FQGTGA. This CDR3 has 14 amino acids. Trimming removed 5 bases from V and 8 bases from J; junction bases left unmatched: 7. The DNA for the CDR3 is TGTGCCAGCAGCCCAGGCCGGACTAGCGACATTCAGTACTTC. Residues: CASSPGRTSDIQYF.

The chain links TRBV19 to TRBJ1-1, with a possible D match to TRBD1 (5 bases). Between the trimmed V and J ends, which lost 1 base and 0 bases, there was a span of 12 bases. The CDR3 extends over 16 amino acids. Germline V CDR1 and CDR2: LNHDA, SQIVND (reference sequence). The CDR3: CASSIAGGRMNTEAFF. CDR3 DNA: TGTGCCAGTAGTATAGCGGGGGGACGGATGAACACTGAAGCTTTCTTT.

This clone was seen a handful of times. The chain combines TRBV19 with TRBJ2-7; tentatively, D is TRBD2 (5 bases). Trimming removed 3 bases at V and 7 bases at J, with 13 bases between. Germline CDR1 reads LNHDA; CDR2 reads SQIVND (reference sequence). The CDR3 extends over 13 amino acids. The CDR3 reads CASSMGPGEEQYF. For the CDR3, the DNA is TGTGCCAGTAGTATGGGCCCCGGGGAAGAGCAGTACTTC.

In nucleotides, the CDR3 is TGTGCCTGGAGGCCGGGACAGGATTATGGCTACACCTTC. As protein: CAWRPGQDYGYTF. The chain employs TRBV30 and TRBJ1-2; TRBD1 agrees at 8 bases. Germline CDR1 is GTSNPN and CDR2 is SVGIG (reference sequence). Germline trimming cut 3 bases from V and 5 bases from J; bases unmatched to any gene: 5. The CDR3 spans 13 residues.

Points on this clone: The same CDR3 can be traced to other DNA sequences in this sample. The gene calls are TRBV11-2 and TRBJ2-7; TRBD2 agrees at 16 bases. Germline CDR1 SGHAT, CDR2 FQNNGV. CDR3 length equals 22 residues. The V segment lost 6 bases and the J segment 0 bases; nucleotides outside the gene matches: 20. This CDR3 reads CASSRPVQGLAGGRGLSYEQYF. For the CDR3, the DNA is TGTGCCAGCAGTCGACCAGTCCAGGGACTAGCGGGAGGGCGGGGCCTCTCCTACGAGCAGTACTTC. The entire variable domain, with the rest obtained from reference TRBV11-2 and TRBJ2-7, is as follows: EAGVAQSPRYKIIEKRQSVAFWCNPISGHATLYWYQQILGQGPKLLIQFQNNGVVDDSQLPKDRFSAERLKGVDSTLKIQPAKLEDSAVYLCASSRPVQGLAGGRGLSYEQYFGPGTRLTVT.